These T cell receptor beta chains were read from a single sample in a study of cytomegalovirus exposure and HLA in healthy donors. Assay used: immunoSEQ multiplex PCR; TCRdb lists only in-frame clones, some missing. The table has 220,000 or so clones, less than 90% seen once; the top ten hold around 5.6%. The specimen sequenced was PBMCs. These receptors all stem from a woman aged 18-29 years in good health and CMV-seronegative. Both conserved end residues are trimmed from each CDR3. The order of the fields is D gene, V gene, CDR3 protein. D genes are given only for firm matches.

d_gene: NA
v_gene: TRBV27
CDR3aa: ASGNRQPQH

d_gene: TRBD1
v_gene: TRBV5-1
CDR3aa: ASSYPGTGNEQY

d_gene: TRBD2
v_gene: TRBV19
CDR3aa: ASSLGTKAYEQY

d_gene: TRBD1
v_gene: TRBV27
CDR3aa: ASSYRQGGGYT

d_gene: TRBD1
v_gene: TRBV9
CDR3aa: ASSVREGGGGDTQY

d_gene: NA
v_gene: TRBV29-1
CDR3aa: SVRSPGSGANVLT

d_gene: TRBD1
v_gene: TRBV6-1
CDR3aa: ASSNRGQETQY

d_gene: TRBD2
v_gene: TRBV9
CDR3aa: ASSVPSFSGAGELF

d_gene: NA
v_gene: TRBV2
CDR3aa: ASSVDTNGEQY

d_gene: NA
v_gene: TRBV5-1
CDR3aa: ASSPSGGSISYGYT

d_gene: NA
v_gene: TRBV19
CDR3aa: ASSLIAGQPQH

d_gene: TRBD1
v_gene: TRBV6-5
CDR3aa: ASRRQGSGNTIY

d_gene: NA
v_gene: TRBV27
CDR3aa: ASSFLGGEQY

d_gene: NA
v_gene: TRBV20-1
CDR3aa: SAPGRGEQY

d_gene: NA
v_gene: TRBV6-6
CDR3aa: ASSHYEGGGEQY

d_gene: NA
v_gene: TRBV20-1
CDR3aa: SALGNTEAF

d_gene: TRBD1
v_gene: TRBV27
CDR3aa: ASSQTTGGTEAF

d_gene: NA
v_gene: TRBV28
CDR3aa: ASINGGESGNTEAF

d_gene: NA
v_gene: TRBV27
CDR3aa: ASRPAGGNTIY

d_gene: NA
v_gene: TRBV28
CDR3aa: ASSKPGSKNTEAF

d_gene: NA
v_gene: TRBV25-1
CDR3aa: ASHAQNSAGTIY

d_gene: TRBD2
v_gene: TRBV5-6
CDR3aa: ASSLFSGGPSYEQY

d_gene: NA
v_gene: TRBV5-1
CDR3aa: ASSLGPGNEQF

d_gene: NA
v_gene: TRBV4-2
CDR3aa: ASSQPGTPNSGNTIY

d_gene: NA
v_gene: TRBV5-1
CDR3aa: ASSLKYEINYGYT

d_gene: NA
v_gene: TRBV30
CDR3aa: AWRADSNTEAF

d_gene: NA
v_gene: TRBV5-1
CDR3aa: ASSWGPRNTEAF

d_gene: NA
v_gene: TRBV29-1
CDR3aa: SVVFLGGRNTIY

d_gene: NA
v_gene: TRBV9
CDR3aa: ASSERGSGANVLT

d_gene: NA
v_gene: TRBV4-1
CDR3aa: ASSPGGQNNSPLH

d_gene: NA
v_gene: TRBV5-1
CDR3aa: ASSLALGTTEAF

d_gene: NA
v_gene: TRBV6-5
CDR3aa: ASLGTEAF

d_gene: TRBD2
v_gene: TRBV6-5
CDR3aa: ASRPTSGGFYEQY

d_gene: NA
v_gene: TRBV7-3
CDR3aa: ASSFQGPLSGANVLT

d_gene: TRBD2
v_gene: TRBV9
CDR3aa: ASSVEAGLTDTQY

d_gene: NA
v_gene: TRBV2
CDR3aa: ASSESPRNTGELF

d_gene: NA
v_gene: TRBV6-5
CDR3aa: ATQSGGSRKLF

d_gene: NA
v_gene: TRBV5-1
CDR3aa: ASSSPGGDYGYT